The 31 T cell receptor beta chains below were found in one sample sequenced in a study of cytomegalovirus exposure and HLA in healthy donors. In the PCR, 60 Vbeta and 13 Jbeta primers were used. Using immunoSEQ multiplex PCR, the repertoire was profiled, and TCRdb retains in-frame clones only, with some absent. The data show roughly 150,000 clones, under 85% seen once. Sequencing input: PBMCs. The receptors were sampled from a man between 45 and 60 years old in good health and CMV-seropositive.

The chain joins TRBV18 to TRBJ2-7; TRBD1 agrees at 7 bases. The CDR3 length is 13 residues. Germline V gene data show CDR1 as KGHSH and CDR2 as LQKENI. J gave up 3 bases and V 5 bases, and 4 bases lay outside the gene matches. This CDR3 reads CASSEGQFYEQYF. In DNA form, the CDR3 reads TGTGCCAGCTCAGAGGGACAGTTCTACGAGCAGTACTTC.

This chain links TRBV7-9 with TRBJ1-2; D is unclear. Trimming removed 5 bases from V and 0 bases from J, with 10 bases in between. Germline V lookup: CDR1 SEHNR, CDR2 FQNEAQ (reference sequence). The CDR3 runs to 14 residues. The CDR3 loop is CASSGTGANYGYTF. CDR3 bases: TGTGCCAGCAGCGGAACGGGTGCTAACTATGGCTACACCTTC.

The chain joins TRBV27 to TRBJ2-1; 10 nucleotides agree with TRBD2. Trimming at V came to 4 bases and at J to 0 bases, leaving 6 bases not matched to a gene. The CDR3 is made up of 17 amino acids. Per the germline V gene, CDR1 is MNHEY and CDR2 is SMNVEV (reference sequence). The CDR3 loop is CASSSAGGRRSYNEQFF. The CDR3 DNA reads as TGTGCCAGCAGTTCAGCGGGAGGGCGCCGCTCCTACAATGAGCAGTTCTTC.

CDR3 DNA: TGTGCCAGCAGCCAATTGACAGGGGGAAATAATTCACCCCTCCACTTT. Translating it yields CASSQLTGGNNSPLHF. The genes are TRBV14 and TRBJ1-6, with 9 bases fitting TRBD1. CDR3 length: 16 amino acids. The germline V gene encodes CDR1 SGHDN and CDR2 FVKESK. The ends lost 2 bases at V and 5 bases at J; junction bases unmatched: 4.

CDR3 sequence (DNA): TGCGCCAGCAGCTACGGGACAGCTAATGAAAAACTGTTTTTT. This gives the protein CASSYGTANEKLFF. The V call is TRBV10-2, the J call TRBJ1-4; TRBD1 aligns across 7 bases. J was trimmed by 3 bases and V by 6 bases; bases with no gene match: 4. CDR3 size: 14 residues. From germline, CDR1 is WSHSY and CDR2 SAAADI.

A single count supports this clone. The rearrangement links TRBV5-3 to TRBJ1-2; D remains unclear. TRBV5-3 carries the ORF label, with uncertain function. This CDR3 has 14 amino acids. Deletions cut 1 base from V and 0 bases from J, with 7 bases between. The CDR3 sequence: CARSLPQTNYGYTF. CDR3 DNA: TGTGCCAGAAGCTTGCCCCAAACTAACTATGGCTACACCTTC.

The rearrangement uses TRBV5-5 and TRBJ1-1; 7 bases line up with TRBD1. The CDR3 consists of 17 residues. Germline V CDR1 and CDR2: SGHKS, YYEKEE (reference sequence). Trimming cost V 4 bases and J 4 bases; bases outside gene matches: 16. The CDR3 reads CASSPPGQFIRGTEAFF. CDR3 nucleotides: TGTGCCAGCAGCCCTCCGGGACAGTTCATCAGGGGCACTGAAGCTTTCTTT.

This chain connects TRBV5-6 to TRBJ2-7, with D hard to call. The V end lost 0 bases, the J end lost 6 bases, and 10 bases lay between the germline ends. This CDR3 is built from 13 residues. Germline lookup yields CDR1 SGHDT and CDR2 YYEEEE. This CDR3 reads CASSLAPGGEQYF. The DNA of the CDR3 is TGTGCCAGCAGCTTGGCTCCGGGTGGCGAGCAGTACTTC.

The V and J genes are TRBV5-6 and TRBJ1-6, with D perhaps TRBD1 (5 bases). Trimming pared 1 base from V and 7 bases from J, leaving 12 bases between. CDR3 size: 15 residues. Germline values: CDR1 SGHDT, CDR2 YYEEEE. As DNA, the CDR3 is TGTGCCAGCAGCTTGTCCGGGGGTCGGAATTCACCCCTCCACTTT. This sequence encodes CASSLSGGRNSPLHF.

The V call is TRBV9, the J call TRBJ2-1; 8 positions match TRBD2. Per the germline V gene, CDR1 is SGDLS and CDR2 is YYNGEE. The CDR3 is 13 amino acids. J was trimmed by 7 bases and V by 4 bases; bases with no gene match: 4. The CDR3 sequence is CASSTGGLNEQFF. CDR3 bases: TGTGCCAGCAGCACGGGGGGGCTAAATGAGCAGTTCTTC.

J is TRBJ1-2 and V is TRBV28; D gene uncertain. Germline CDR1 is MDHEN and CDR2 is SYDVKM. V dropped 3 bases and J dropped 5 bases, with 10 bases sitting between them. The CDR3 loop spans 13 amino acids. CDR3 coding DNA: TGTGCCAGCAGTTTCGTCAGTGAATATGGCTACACCTTC. Amino acid sequence: CASSFVSEYGYTF.

J is TRBJ2-7 and V is TRBV7-2; the match to TRBD1 covers 9 bases. Germline CDR1 SGHTA, CDR2 FQGNSA. Germline trimming cut 5 bases from V and 4 bases from J; bases unmatched to any gene: 6. This CDR3 contains 14 residues. The CDR3 loop reads CASSANRGLYEQYF. The CDR3 DNA sequence: TGTGCCAGCAGCGCCAACAGGGGGCTGTACGAGCAGTACTTC.

This chain joins TRBV27 and TRBJ1-4, with D perhaps TRBD1 (6 bases). With 2 bases removed from V and 8 bases from J, the gap between germline ends came to 18 bases. This CDR3 is 16 amino acids long. CDR1 is MNHEY, CDR2 SMNVEV, per germline (reference sequence). CDR3 amino acids: CASSLVGWQGREKLFF. The CDR3 region has the DNA TGTGCCAGCAGTTTAGTCGGTTGGCAGGGGCGGGAAAAACTGTTTTTT.

The chain employs TRBV7-3 and TRBJ1-1, with TRBD1 as a possible D gene (5 bases). Trimming shortened V by 2 bases and J by 0 bases, and 10 bases separated the two germline ends. The CDR3 runs 15 residues. Germline V gives CDR1 SGHTA, CDR2 FQGTGA. The DNA of the CDR3 is TGTGCCAGCAGCTTATTGGGGGGAATGAACACTGAAGCTTTCTTT. Protein: CASSLLGGMNTEAFF.

The chain is built from TRBV27 and TRBJ1-4; 12 nucleotides line up with TRBD1. From germline, CDR1 is MNHEY and CDR2 SMNVEV (reference sequence). CDR3 length: 19 amino acids. V dropped 5 bases and J dropped 1; count of bases not matched to a gene: 11. In DNA, the CDR3 is TGTGCCAGCAGTGAAACGGGACAGGGGGCCCTCCTAACTAATGAAAAACTGTTTTTT. This gives the protein CASSETGQGALLTNEKLFF.

This chain joins TRBV10-3 and TRBJ1-2; the D is unclear. CDR3 size: 14 residues. Per germline, CDR1 ENHRY and CDR2 SYGVKD. Deletions cut 0 bases from V and 8 bases from J, with 13 bases between. The CDR3 loop is CAISESMGTGGYTF. The CDR3 DNA is TGTGCCATCAGTGAGTCGATGGGCACCGGAGGCTACACCTTC.

This rearrangement joins TRBV18 to TRBJ1-1; no clear D gene. The CDR3 is 15 residues long. Germline V gene sequence: CDR1 KGHSH, CDR2 LQKENI. Between the trimmed V and J ends, which lost 0 bases and 1 base, there was a span of 9 bases. The CDR3 here is CASSPPVPENTEAFF. The CDR3 DNA reads TGTGCCAGCTCACCACCGGTACCAGAGAACACTGAAGCTTTCTTT.

The CDR3 coding sequence is TGTGCCAGCAGCTTAAATTTCGGCACAGATACGCAGTATTTT. It codes for CASSLNFGTDTQYF. This sequence joins TRBV7-9 and TRBJ2-3; D unclear. Germline CDR1 and CDR2: SEHNR and FQNEAQ (reference sequence). The ends were cut back, 2 bases at V and 1 base at J, with 7 bases in the middle. There are 14 residues in the CDR3. Based on the CDR3 plus reference TRBV7-9 and TRBJ2-3, the full variable domain is DTGVSQNPRHKITKRGQNVTFRCDPISEHNRLYWYRQTLGQGPEFLTYFQNEAQLEKSRLLSDRFSAERPKGSFSTLEIQRTEQGDSAMYLCASSLNFGTDTQYFGPGTRLTVL.

The genes are TRBV7-9 and TRBJ2-7, with 11 bases matching TRBD2. The CDR3 runs to 16 residues. The junction had 6 bases not matched to a gene; V was cut back by 4 bases and J by 1 base. The germline CDR1 and CDR2 sequences are SEHNR and FQNEAQ (reference sequence). The CDR3 sequence: CASSSLRLAGSYEQYF. The CDR3 DNA reads TGTGCCAGCAGCTCGCTACGACTAGCGGGATCCTACGAGCAGTACTTC.

The genes are TRBV5-1 and TRBJ2-5; 7 bases match TRBD2. Per germline, CDR1 SGHRS and CDR2 YFSETQ. There are 13 residues in the CDR3. J lost 5 bases, V lost 0 bases, and 1 base had no gene match. This CDR3 reads CASSLEGGETQYF. CDR3 nucleotides: TGCGCCAGCAGCTTGGAGGGAGGGGAGACCCAGTACTTC.

In nucleotides, the CDR3 is TGTGCCAGCAGTGACCCCGGGACAGGGACCCTAAACTATGGCTACACCTTC. This sequence encodes CASSDPGTGTLNYGYTF. This rearrangement joins TRBV28 to TRBJ1-2; 9 nucleotides agree with TRBD1. CDR3 length: 17 residues. Germline loops: CDR1 MDHEN, CDR2 SYDVKM. V trimming: 5 bases; J trimming: 2 bases; junction bases outside the gene matches: 12.

The gene calls are TRBV27 and TRBJ1-5; D is possibly TRBD1 (5 bases). This CDR3 comprises 15 residues. V was clipped by 5 bases and J by 9 bases, with 20 bases between them. Germline V lookup: CDR1 MNHEY, CDR2 SMNVEV (reference sequence). The CDR3: CASSPTVGRALPQHF. As DNA, the CDR3 is TGTGCCAGCAGTCCCACCGTTGGCAGGGCTTTGCCCCAGCATTTT.

The chain's CDR3 is CASSHGTSSTDTQYF. DNA of the CDR3: TGTGCCAGCAGCCACGGGACTTCTAGCACAGATACGCAGTATTTT. The chain is built from TRBV11-3 and TRBJ2-3; tentative D call: TRBD2 (6 bases). This CDR3 has 15 amino acids. The germline V gene encodes CDR1 SGHNT and CDR2 YENEEA. V was shortened by 5 bases and J by 0 bases, with 12 bases between the two germline ends.

This clone was found a few times. The chain is built from TRBV2 and TRBJ2-1, with TRBD2 matching over 11 bases. CDR1 is SNHLY and CDR2 is FYNNEI in the germline V gene. CDR3 length equals 15 residues. After removal of 6 bases from V and 1 base from J, the junction contained 2 bases not matched to a gene. The CDR3 DNA is TGTGCCAGCAGCAGACTAGCGGGGTCCTACAATGAGCAGTTCTTC. This codes for CASSRLAGSYNEQFF.

This chain uses TRBV5-1 with TRBJ2-7; no clear D gene. The germline V gene encodes CDR1 SGHRS and CDR2 YFSETQ. V lost 0 bases to trimming and J lost 2 bases, with 6 bases between them. The CDR3 is 13 residues long. The CDR3, as DNA: TGCGCCAGCAGCTTGGTCCCCACCTACGAGCAGTACTTC. Its protein is CASSLVPTYEQYF.

This chain joins TRBV5-1 and TRBJ1-3, with no clear D. CDR1 is SGHRS and CDR2 is YFSETQ in the germline V gene. V shed 4 bases and J shed 0 bases, with 11 bases lying between them. The CDR3 is made up of 15 amino acids. CDR3 nucleotide sequence: TGCGCCAGCAGCAAGCGCGCAGACTCTGGAAACACCATATATTTT. Translation: CASSKRADSGNTIYF.

This clone was found once. The chain recombines TRBV19 with TRBJ1-5; D remains unclear. The length of the CDR3 is 13 residues. Deletions cut 3 bases from V and 3 bases from J, with 6 bases between. Germline CDR1 and CDR2: LNHDA and SQIVND (reference sequence). Here the CDR3 reads CASSIGYNQPQHF. The CDR3 DNA reads as TGTGCCAGTAGTATCGGTTACAATCAGCCCCAGCATTTT.

The rearrangement joins TRBV4-1 to TRBJ2-7, with 13 bases lining up with TRBD2. This CDR3 region has 20 residues. The V gene's germline CDR1 is MGHRA and CDR2 YSYEKL. J gave up 5 bases and V 3 bases, and 19 bases lay outside the gene matches. The CDR3 sequence: CASSHPAILGLAGTFDEQYF. DNA of the CDR3: TGCGCCAGCAGCCATCCGGCGATACTGGGACTAGCGGGGACCTTCGACGAGCAGTACTTC.

In this sample, this clone turned up a few times. For the CDR3, the DNA is TGTGCCAGCAGTCGGACAGGGGAAGCTTTCTTT. Translation gives CASSRTGEAFF. This sequence joins TRBV6-5 and TRBJ1-1; TRBD1 agrees at 8 bases. The V gene end was trimmed by 5 bases and the J gene end by 8 bases; junction bases not matched to a gene: 1. Per germline, CDR1 MNHEY and CDR2 SVGAGI. This CDR3 is 11 amino acids long.

The chain recombines TRBV4-3 with TRBJ2-5; tentative D call: TRBD2 (7 bases). Germline V CDR1 and CDR2: LGHNA, YSLEER. The length of the CDR3 is 17 residues. Trimming left V 0 bases short and J 4 bases short, with 18 bases between. The CDR3 DNA follows: TGCGCCAGCAGCCAAGATGTTGAGGGGGGGGCGGGAGAGACCCAGTACTTC. It specifies CASSQDVEGGAGETQYF.

About this clone: In the same sample, other DNA sequences code for this CDR3. The chain is built from TRBV29-1 and TRBJ2-6; D is possibly TRBD2 (6 bases). The CDR3 covers 16 residues. Trimming stripped 3 bases from V and 2 bases from J, with 14 bases between. Germline assignment: CDR1 SQVTM and CDR2 ANQGSEA. For the CDR3, the DNA is TGCAGCGTTGAGGCACGGAGGGGCGCTGGGGCCAACGTCCTGACTTTC. Protein sequence: CSVEARRGAGANVLTF.